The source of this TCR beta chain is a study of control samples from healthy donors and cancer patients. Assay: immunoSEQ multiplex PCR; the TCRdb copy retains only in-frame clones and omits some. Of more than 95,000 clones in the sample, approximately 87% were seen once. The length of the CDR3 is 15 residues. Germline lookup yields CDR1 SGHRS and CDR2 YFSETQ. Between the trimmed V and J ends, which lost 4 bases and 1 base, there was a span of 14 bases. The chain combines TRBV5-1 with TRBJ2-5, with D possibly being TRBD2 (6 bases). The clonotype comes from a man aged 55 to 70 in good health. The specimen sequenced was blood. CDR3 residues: CASSTAPGLQETQYF. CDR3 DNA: TGCGCCAGCAGCACCGCGCCGGGACTCCAAGAGACCCAGTACTTC.